This T cell receptor beta chain was profiled in a study of T cells in Graves' hyperthyroidism and ophthalmopathy. Study outcomes and limitations: A model using 13 V-J features told ophthalmopathy apart from stable hyperthyroidism. The model made its ophthalmopathy prediction, and onset followed a median approximately 6 months later.

The study included ophthalmopathy patients with Clinical Activity Score at least 3, NOSPECS grade at least 4 and duration under 3 months. A patient was excluded if there was uncontrolled infection, other autoimmune disease, pregnancy or lactation. As regards this clonotype: Its antigen is unknown.

Germline V gene data show CDR1 as SGHRS and CDR2 as YFSETQ. There are 15 residues in the CDR3. Trimming took 3 bases from V and 0 from J, leaving 13 bases between them. TCR beta CDR3 sequences were amplified from RNA transcripts. With the HTBI primer set, the TCR CDR3 went through a first round of RT-PCR. One entry per CDR3 protein, called by TCRdb with MiXCR from the multiplex PCR reads. The sample holds almost 250,000 distinct CDR3 sequences; more than 20% are singletons and the top ten take 35%. Sequenced: blood. V and J are TRBV5-1 and TRBJ2-7; possible D gene TRBD2, 6 bases. The origin of this receptor is a woman aged 40 to 50 with Graves' ophthalmopathy. CDR3 protein: CASSYGTPSSYEQYF. The CDR3 DNA is TGCGCCAGCAGCTACGGGACTCCAAGCTCCTACGAGCAGTACTTC. Combining the CDR3 with reference TRBV5-1 and TRBJ2-7 gives the whole variable domain KAGVTQTPRYLIKTRGQQVTLSCSPISGHRSVSWYQQTPGQGLQFLFEYFSETQRNKGNFPGRFSGRQFSNSRSEMNVSTLELGDSALYLCASSYGTPSSYEQYFGPGTRLTVT.